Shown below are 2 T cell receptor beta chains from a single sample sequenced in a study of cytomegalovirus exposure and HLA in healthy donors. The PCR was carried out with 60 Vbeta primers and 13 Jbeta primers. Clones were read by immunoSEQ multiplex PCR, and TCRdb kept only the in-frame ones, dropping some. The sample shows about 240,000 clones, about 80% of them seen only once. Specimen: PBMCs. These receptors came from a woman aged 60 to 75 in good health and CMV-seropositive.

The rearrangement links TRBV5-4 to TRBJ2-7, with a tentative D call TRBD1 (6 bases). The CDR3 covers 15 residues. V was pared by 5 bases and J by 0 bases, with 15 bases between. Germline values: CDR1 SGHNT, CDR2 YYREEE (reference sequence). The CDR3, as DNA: TGTGCCAGCAGTCTCGACAGGCTTAGCTCCTACGAGCAGTACTTC. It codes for CASSLDRLSSYEQYF.

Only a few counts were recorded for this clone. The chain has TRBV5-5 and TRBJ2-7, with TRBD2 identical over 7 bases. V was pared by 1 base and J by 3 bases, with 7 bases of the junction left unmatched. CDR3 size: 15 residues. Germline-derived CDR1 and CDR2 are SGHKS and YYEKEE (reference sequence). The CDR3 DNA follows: TGTGCCAGCAGCTTGTCGGGAGGAACCCTCTACGAGCAGTACTTC. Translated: CASSLSGGTLYEQYF.